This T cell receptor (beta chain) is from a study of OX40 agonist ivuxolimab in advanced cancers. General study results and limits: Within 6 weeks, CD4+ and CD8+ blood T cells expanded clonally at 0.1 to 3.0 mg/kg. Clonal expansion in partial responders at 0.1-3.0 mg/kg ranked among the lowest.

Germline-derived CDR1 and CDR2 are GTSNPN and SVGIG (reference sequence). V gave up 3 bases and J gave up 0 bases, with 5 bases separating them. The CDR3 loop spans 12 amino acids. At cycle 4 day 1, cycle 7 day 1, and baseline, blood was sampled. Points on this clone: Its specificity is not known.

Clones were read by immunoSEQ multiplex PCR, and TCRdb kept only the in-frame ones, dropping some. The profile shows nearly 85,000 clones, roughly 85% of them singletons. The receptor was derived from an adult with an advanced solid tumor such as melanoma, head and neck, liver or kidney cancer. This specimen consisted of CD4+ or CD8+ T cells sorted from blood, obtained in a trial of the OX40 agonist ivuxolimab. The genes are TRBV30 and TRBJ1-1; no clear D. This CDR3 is CAWRAMNTEAFF. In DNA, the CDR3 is TGTGCCTGGAGGGCCATGAACACTGAAGCTTTCTTT.